This is a list of T cell receptor beta chains from one sample in a study of response to subunit inactivated influenza vaccine. TCRdb recomputed calls from the RT-PCR reads with MiXCR, one row per CDR3 protein. The sample records approximately 570,000 distinct CDR3 sequences, approximately 7.1% being singletons. The source was PBMCs from blood, collected less than 25 months after vaccination. The source is a man between 50 and 75 years old who received an inactivated influenza vaccine. Both conserved end residues are part of each CDR3. The D gene is left open where the match is weak. Only part of the rows carry a size: once, few, many, or a class if the clone is expanded.

abundance	j_gene	d_gene	v_gene	CDR3aa	CDR3nt
NA	TRBJ2-7	TRBD2	TRBV29-1	CSVLPGLGYEQYF	TGCAGCGTTTTACCGGGACTAGGATACGAGCAGTACTTC
NA	TRBJ2-3	NA	TRBV20-1	CSATGLGTDTQYF	TGCAGTGCTACAGGGCTAGGGACAGATACGCAGTATTTT
few	TRBJ2-1	TRBD2	TRBV5-1	CASSGQGGVSYNEQFF	TGCGCCAGCAGCGGCCAGGGAGGGGTCTCCTACAATGAGCAGTTCTTC
few	TRBJ2-4	NA	TRBV7-9	CASSLDGQPAKNIQYF	TGTGCCAGCAGCTTAGACGGTCAGCCAGCCAAAAACATTCAGTACTTC
few	TRBJ1-3	NA	TRBV27	CASSSGQRLSGNTIYF	TGTGCCAGCAGTTCAGGCCAACGGCTCTCTGGAAACACCATATATTTT
few	TRBJ2-3	NA	TRBV7-2	CASSLAGVQSTDTQYF	TGTGCCAGCAGCTTAGCGGGAGTACAAAGCACAGATACGCAGTATTTT
few	TRBJ2-3	TRBD2	TRBV20-1	CSRSKRGGRDTQYF	TGCAGTAGGAGCAAGCGGGGGGGCCGAGATACGCAGTATTTT
few	TRBJ2-3	NA	TRBV28	CASSFVLGTDTQYF	TGTGCCAGCAGTTTCGTGCTAGGAACCGATACGCAGTATTTT
many	TRBJ1-1	NA	TRBV10-3	CAISESVGANTEAFF	TGTGCCATCAGTGAGTCAGTGGGGGCGAACACTGAAGCTTTCTTT
few	TRBJ1-5	NA	TRBV20-1	CSAAGAASNQPQHF	TGCAGTGCAGCGGGCGCGGCGAGCAATCAGCCCCAGCATTTT
NA	TRBJ2-6	NA	TRBV20-1	CSARGLTGTPGANVLTF	TGCAGTGCTAGAGGCCTAACAGGGACTCCTGGGGCCAACGTCCTGACTTTC
few	TRBJ2-1	NA	TRBV5-1	CASSLGHANEQFF	TGCGCCAGCAGCCTGGGACACGCAAATGAGCAGTTCTTC
many	TRBJ2-5	TRBD2	TRBV7-8	CASSLDVGGQETQYF	TGTGCCAGCAGCTTAGATGTGGGGGGGCAAGAGACCCAGTACTTC
few	TRBJ2-1	NA	TRBV25-1	CASSKATNEQFF	TGTGCCAGCAGCAAAGCCACCAATGAGCAGTTCTTC
few	TRBJ1-5	NA	TRBV29-1	CSVAQGSGNQPQHF	TGCAGCGTTGCCCAGGGGAGTGGCAATCAGCCCCAGCATTTT
many	TRBJ2-1	TRBD1	TRBV11-3	CASSPYRGSSYNEQFF	TGTGCCAGCAGCCCATACAGGGGAAGCTCCTACAATGAGCAGTTCTTC
many	TRBJ2-1	NA	TRBV12-3/TRBV12-4	CASKEPGRNEQFF	TGTGCCAGCAAAGAACCAGGGAGAAATGAGCAGTTCTTC
many	TRBJ2-1	NA	TRBV4-2	CASSPGGGLLNEQFF	TGTGCCAGCAGCCCAGGGGGGGGGCTTTTAAATGAGCAGTTCTTC
few	TRBJ1-4	NA	TRBV9	CASSSSTGLAHEKLFF	TGTGCCAGCAGCTCCAGCACAGGGTTGGCTCATGAAAAACTGTTTTTT
NA	TRBJ1-6	TRBD1	TRBV9	CASSPGQPNSPLHF	TGTGCCAGCAGCCCGGGACAGCCCAATTCACCCCTCCACTTT
NA	TRBJ2-5	NA	TRBV29-1	CSVVALVQETQYF	TGCAGCGTTGTGGCTCTGGTCCAAGAGACCCAGTACTTC
many	TRBJ1-5	TRBD1	TRBV5-1	CASSLGGQGAGPQHF	TGCGCCAGCAGCTTGGGTGGACAGGGGGCAGGGCCCCAGCATTTT
NA	TRBJ1-5	NA	TRBV19	CASNRQPQHF	TGTGCCAGTAACAGGCAGCCCCAGCATTTT
NA	TRBJ2-1	TRBD2	TRBV5-4	CASSLEGAAGGTIYNEQFF	TGTGCCAGCAGCTTGGAGGGGGCAGCGGGAGGGACGATCTACAATGAGCAGTTCTTC
few	TRBJ1-1	NA	TRBV4-2	CASSQGLQERAYTEAFF	TGTGCCAGCAGCCAAGGATTGCAGGAAAGGGCGTACACTGAAGCTTTCTTT
many	TRBJ1-1	NA	TRBV7-2	CASRKTGNTEAFF	TGTGCCAGCAGGAAGACAGGGAACACTGAAGCTTTCTTT
once	TRBJ1-1	NA	TRBV19	CASSIREMGTEAFF	TGTGCCAGTAGTATCAGGGAAATGGGCACTGAAGCTTTCTTT
many	TRBJ2-1	NA	TRBV12-3/TRBV12-4	CASSLYRAYNEQFF	TGTGCCAGCAGTTTGTACAGGGCCTACAATGAGCAGTTCTTC
few	TRBJ1-5	NA	TRBV4-1	CASSQDEGSRPQHF	TGCGCCAGCAGCCAAGATGAGGGCTCAAGGCCCCAGCATTTT
many	TRBJ2-2	NA	TRBV12-3/TRBV12-4	CASSLRGTSTGELFF	TGTGCCAGCAGTTTACGGGGTACGAGCACCGGGGAGCTGTTTTTT
NA	TRBJ2-2	NA	TRBV16	CASSPFTANTGELFF	TGTGCCAGCAGCCCCTTTACAGCAAACACCGGGGAGCTGTTTTTT
many	TRBJ1-2	TRBD1	TRBV10-3	CATRRSTGGEHGYTF	TGTGCCACGAGGAGAAGCACAGGGGGCGAACATGGCTACACCTTC
few	TRBJ1-5	TRBD1	TRBV5-1	CASSPGTGGGDQPQHF	TGCGCCAGCAGCCCCGGGACAGGGGGCGGGGATCAGCCCCAGCATTTT
NA	TRBJ1-6	NA	TRBV7-2	CASSLRQLSSGSPLHF	TGTGCCAGCAGCTTACGACAGCTCAGCTCGGGTTCACCCCTCCACTTT
NA	TRBJ1-2	NA	TRBV9	CASSVGWGGSSNYGYTF	TGTGCCAGCAGCGTAGGATGGGGTGGCAGCAGCAACTATGGCTACACCTTC
NA	TRBJ2-5	TRBD2	TRBV20-1	CSARDFSGGSETQYF	TGCAGTGCTAGAGATTTTAGCGGGGGGAGCGAGACCCAGTACTTC
NA	TRBJ2-3	TRBD2	TRBV29-1	CSVALTSGTFTDTQYF	TGCAGCGTTGCCCTTACTAGCGGAACTTTCACAGATACGCAGTATTTT
few	TRBJ2-3	TRBD2	TRBV20-1	CSANGLAEPRTDTQYF	TGCAGTGCCAATGGACTAGCGGAGCCCCGCACAGATACGCAGTATTTT
few	TRBJ2-7	TRBD1	TRBV7-9	CASSSARDRGEQYF	TGTGCCAGCAGCTCGGCCCGGGACAGGGGCGAGCAGTACTTC
many	TRBJ1-5	NA	TRBV12-3/TRBV12-4	CASSSLRGPQHF	TGTGCCAGCAGTTCCCTTAGGGGGCCCCAGCATTTT
many	TRBJ1-1	NA	TRBV12-1	CASSVTGTPDTEAFF	TGTGCCAGCAGCGTAACCGGGACACCAGACACTGAAGCTTTCTTT
NA	TRBJ1-4	NA	TRBV7-9	CASSLYPGKKLFF	TGTGCCAGCAGCTTATATCCAGGGAAAAAACTGTTTTTT
few	TRBJ1-2	NA	TRBV6-5	CASSYTGVYGYTF	TGTGCCAGCAGTTACACCGGGGTCTATGGCTACACCTTC
NA	TRBJ2-7	NA	TRBV7-9	CASSFSPETARWEQYF	TGTGCCAGCAGCTTTAGCCCTGAGACGGCCAGGTGGGAGCAGTACTTC
few	TRBJ2-5	NA	TRBV20-1	CSAIGAHRGRGETQYF	TGCAGTGCTATAGGGGCGCACCGGGGAAGGGGCGAGACCCAGTACTTC
NA	TRBJ2-1	NA	TRBV12-3/TRBV12-4	CASSSPSAAYNEQFF	TGTGCCAGCAGCTCCCCTAGCGCCGCCTACAATGAGCAGTTCTTC
NA	TRBJ1-2	TRBD1	TRBV12-3/TRBV12-4	CASSFVGQGAQRYGYTF	TGTGCCAGCAGTTTTGTGGGACAGGGGGCGCAGAGATATGGCTACACCTTC
few	TRBJ2-7	NA	TRBV7-2	CASSLARAGVNEQYF	TGTGCCAGCAGCTTAGCACGAGCCGGGGTAAACGAGCAGTACTTC
few	TRBJ2-1	TRBD2	TRBV30	CAWSKGLAGGSQFF	TGTGCCTGGAGTAAGGGACTAGCGGGAGGATCTCAGTTCTTC
NA	TRBJ2-1	TRBD2	TRBV4-3	CASSQVAGAYNEQFF	TGCGCCAGCAGCCAAGTGGCGGGGGCCTACAATGAGCAGTTCTTC